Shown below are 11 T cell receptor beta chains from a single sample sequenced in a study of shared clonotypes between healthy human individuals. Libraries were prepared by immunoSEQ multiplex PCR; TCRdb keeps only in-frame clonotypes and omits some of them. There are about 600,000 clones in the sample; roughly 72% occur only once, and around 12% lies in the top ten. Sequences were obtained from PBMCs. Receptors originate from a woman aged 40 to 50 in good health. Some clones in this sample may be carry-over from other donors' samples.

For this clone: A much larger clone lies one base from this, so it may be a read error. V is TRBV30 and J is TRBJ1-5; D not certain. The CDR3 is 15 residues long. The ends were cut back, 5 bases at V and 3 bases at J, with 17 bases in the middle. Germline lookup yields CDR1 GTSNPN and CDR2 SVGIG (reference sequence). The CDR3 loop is CAWGALLGSNQPQHF. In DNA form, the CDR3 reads TGTGCCTGGGGCGCACTTTTGGGATCCAATCAGCCCCAGCATTTT.

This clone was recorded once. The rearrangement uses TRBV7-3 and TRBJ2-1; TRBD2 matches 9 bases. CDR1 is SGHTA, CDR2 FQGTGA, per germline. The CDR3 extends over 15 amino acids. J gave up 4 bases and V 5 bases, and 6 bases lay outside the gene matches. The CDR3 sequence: CASSVVAGAYNEQFF. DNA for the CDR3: TGTGCCAGCAGCGTAGTAGCGGGAGCGTACAATGAGCAGTTCTTC.

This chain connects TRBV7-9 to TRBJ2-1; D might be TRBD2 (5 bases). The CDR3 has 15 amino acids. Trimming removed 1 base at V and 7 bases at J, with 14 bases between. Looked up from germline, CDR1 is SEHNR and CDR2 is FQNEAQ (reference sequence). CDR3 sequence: CASSLVGSRGNEQFF. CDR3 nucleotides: TGTGCCAGCAGCTTAGTTGGGTCCCGGGGAAATGAGCAGTTCTTC.

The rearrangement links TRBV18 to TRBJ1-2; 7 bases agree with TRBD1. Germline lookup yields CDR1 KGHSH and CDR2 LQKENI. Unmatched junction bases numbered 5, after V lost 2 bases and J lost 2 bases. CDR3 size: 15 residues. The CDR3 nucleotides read TGTGCCAGCTCACCATCGACAGGGAGGAACTATGGCTACACCTTC. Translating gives CASSPSTGRNYGYTF.

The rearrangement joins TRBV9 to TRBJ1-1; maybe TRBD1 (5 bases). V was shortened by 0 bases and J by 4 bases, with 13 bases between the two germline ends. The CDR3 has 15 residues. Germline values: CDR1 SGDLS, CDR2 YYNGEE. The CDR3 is CASSVDPGTLTEAFF. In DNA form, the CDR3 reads TGTGCCAGCAGCGTAGATCCCGGGACCCTCACTGAAGCTTTCTTT. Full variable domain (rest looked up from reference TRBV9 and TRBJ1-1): DSGVTQTPKHLITATGQRVTLRCSPRSGDLSVYWYQQSLDQGLQFLIQYYNGEERAKGNILERFSAQQFPDLHSELNLSSLELGDSALYFCASSVDPGTLTEAFFGQGTRLTVV.

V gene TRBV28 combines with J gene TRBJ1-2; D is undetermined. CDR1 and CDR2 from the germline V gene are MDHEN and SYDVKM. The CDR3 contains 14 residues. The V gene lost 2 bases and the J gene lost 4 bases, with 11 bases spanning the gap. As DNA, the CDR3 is TGTGCCAGCAGTTTAAAGGTCGGAATCTATGGCTACACCTTC. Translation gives CASSLKVGIYGYTF.

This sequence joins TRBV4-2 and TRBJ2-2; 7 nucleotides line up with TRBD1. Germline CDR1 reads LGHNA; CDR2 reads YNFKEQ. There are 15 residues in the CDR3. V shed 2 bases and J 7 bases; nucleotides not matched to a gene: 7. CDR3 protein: CASSQPRQGFGELFF. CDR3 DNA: TGTGCCAGCAGCCAACCCCGACAGGGCTTCGGGGAGCTGTTTTTT.

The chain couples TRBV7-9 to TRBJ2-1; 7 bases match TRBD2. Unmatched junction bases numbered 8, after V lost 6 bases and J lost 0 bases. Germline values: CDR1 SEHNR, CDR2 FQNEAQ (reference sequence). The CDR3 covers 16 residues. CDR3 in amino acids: CASRGGSGASYNEQFF. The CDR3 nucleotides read TGTGCCAGCAGGGGAGGGAGCGGGGCCTCCTACAATGAGCAGTTCTTC.

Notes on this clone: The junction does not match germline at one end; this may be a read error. Here the CDR3 reads CASSLYQGALEQYF. DNA for the CDR3: TGTGCTAGCAGCTTATATCAGGGGGCGCTCGAGCAGTACTTC. This chain uses TRBV7-7 with TRBJ2-7, with 8 bases fitting TRBD1. Looked up from germline, CDR1 is SSHAT and CDR2 is FNYEAQ (reference sequence). This CDR3 comprises 14 residues. The full variable domain, with the rest looked up from reference TRBV7-7 and TRBJ2-7, is GAGVSQSPRYKVTKRGQDVTLRCDPISSHATLYWYQQALGQGPEFLTYFNYEAQPDKSGLPSDRFSAERPEGSISTLTIQRTEQRDSAMYRCASSLYQGALEQYFGPGTRLTVT.

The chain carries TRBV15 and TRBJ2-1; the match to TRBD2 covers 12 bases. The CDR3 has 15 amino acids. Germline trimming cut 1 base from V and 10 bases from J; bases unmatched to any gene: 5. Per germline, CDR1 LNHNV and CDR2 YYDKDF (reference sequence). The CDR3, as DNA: TGTGCCACCAGCAGAGGGACTAGCGGGACTGGGGAGCAGTTCTTC. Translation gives CATSRGTSGTGEQFF.

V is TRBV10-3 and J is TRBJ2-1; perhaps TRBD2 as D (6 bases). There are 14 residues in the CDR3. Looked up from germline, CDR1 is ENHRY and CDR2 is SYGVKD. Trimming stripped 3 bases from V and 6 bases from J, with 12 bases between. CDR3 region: CAISDQGGANEQFF. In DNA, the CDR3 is TGTGCCATCAGTGACCAGGGAGGAGCCAATGAGCAGTTCTTC.